These T cell receptor beta chains were read from a single sample in a study of T cell responses to AZD1222 COVID-19 vaccine. This table comes from immunoSEQ multiplex PCR, and its TCRdb copy is limited to in-frame clones, with some not included. The data contain about 150,000 clones, roughly nine tenths of them singletons. The material was peripheral blood, obtained on day 0 of AZD1222 vaccination. Receptor source: an adult in good health. The CDR3 runs from the conserved cysteine through the conserved F or W. D genes are given only for firm matches. Clone size is given for some rows only: seen once, a few or many times, or a class if the clone is expanded.

V gene: TRBV3-1/TRBV3-2
J gene: TRBJ1-6
clone size: .
D gene: .
CDR3 DNA: TGTGCCAGCAGCCAAGATTCGGGGGGCTCCTATAATTCACCCCTCCACTTT
CDR3 protein: CASSQDSGGSYNSPLHF

V gene: TRBV5-1
J gene: TRBJ2-5
clone size: .
D gene: .
CDR3 DNA: TGCGCCAGCAGCTTGTTACCTCAAGAGACCCAGTACTTC
CDR3 protein: CASSLLPQETQYF

V gene: TRBV15
J gene: TRBJ1-1
clone size: .
D gene: TRBD1
CDR3 DNA: TGTGCCACCAGCAGGGAGGGGGCCGCCACTGAAGCTTTCTTT
CDR3 protein: CATSREGAATEAFF

V gene: TRBV4-1
J gene: TRBJ2-1
clone size: .
D gene: .
CDR3 DNA: TGCGCCAGCAGCCCCGGGCCACTAGGGGATGAGCAGTTCTTC
CDR3 protein: CASSPGPLGDEQFF

V gene: TRBV11-2
J gene: TRBJ1-1
clone size: .
D gene: .
CDR3 DNA: TGTGCCAGCAGCTCATTTGCGGAAGCTTTCTTT
CDR3 protein: CASSSFAEAFF

V gene: TRBV7-2
J gene: TRBJ1-5
clone size: .
D gene: .
CDR3 DNA: TGTGCCAGCAGCCCGGGGGGGGCTGGGGAGCCCCAGCATTTT
CDR3 protein: CASSPGGAGEPQHF

V gene: TRBV24-1
J gene: TRBJ2-7
clone size: .
D gene: .
CDR3 DNA: TGTGCCACCAGTGGCGCAGGGGATCCCTACGAGCAGTACTTC
CDR3 protein: CATSGAGDPYEQYF

V gene: TRBV10-2
J gene: TRBJ2-3
clone size: once
D gene: TRBD2
CDR3 DNA: TGCGCCAGCAGTGAGTATAGCAGCTTAGCGGGAGAGTGGACAGATACGCAGTATTTT
CDR3 protein: CASSEYSSLAGEWTDTQYF

V gene: TRBV7-3
J gene: TRBJ1-1
clone size: .
D gene: .
CDR3 DNA: TGTGCCAGCAGCCGCGCCCCTACAGGGTCCGGCACTGAAGCTTTCTTT
CDR3 protein: CASSRAPTGSGTEAFF

V gene: TRBV5-8
J gene: TRBJ1-1
clone size: .
D gene: .
CDR3 DNA: TGTGCCAGCCCCGAGACGGGCGAGGGGAACACTGAAGCTTTCTTT
CDR3 protein: CASPETGEGNTEAFF

V gene: TRBV28
J gene: TRBJ1-1
clone size: .
D gene: TRBD1
CDR3 DNA: TGTGCCAGCAGCCCGTCACCTAGGGGGCTGGTGAACACTGAAGCTTTCTTT
CDR3 protein: CASSPSPRGLVNTEAFF

V gene: TRBV10-3
J gene: TRBJ1-1
clone size: .
D gene: .
CDR3 DNA: TGTGCCATCAGTTCTAAGGGGGGAACTGAAGCTTTCTTT
CDR3 protein: CAISSKGGTEAFF

V gene: TRBV28
J gene: TRBJ1-5
clone size: .
D gene: TRBD1
CDR3 DNA: TGTGCCAGCAGCCCCGGACAGGGCGAGGATCAGCCCCAGCATTTT
CDR3 protein: CASSPGQGEDQPQHF

V gene: TRBV20-1
J gene: TRBJ1-1
clone size: .
D gene: .
CDR3 DNA: TGCAGTGCCTCAGGGAACACTGAAGCTTTCTTT
CDR3 protein: CSASGNTEAFF

V gene: TRBV27
J gene: TRBJ2-3
clone size: .
D gene: .
CDR3 DNA: TGTGCCAGCAGTCCGCCCCCCGGGCTTTCAGATACGCAGTATTTT
CDR3 protein: CASSPPPGLSDTQYF

V gene: TRBV5-6
J gene: TRBJ2-3
clone size: .
D gene: TRBD2
CDR3 DNA: TGTGCCAGCAGCTCCGTCGGGACTAGCGACACAGATACGCAGTATTTT
CDR3 protein: CASSSVGTSDTDTQYF

V gene: TRBV30
J gene: TRBJ1-2
clone size: once
D gene: TRBD1
CDR3 DNA: TGTGCCTGGAGCGGACAGGCGTGGGCTAACTATGGCTACACCTTC
CDR3 protein: CAWSGQAWANYGYTF

V gene: TRBV9
J gene: TRBJ1-2
clone size: .
D gene: .
CDR3 DNA: TGTGCCAGCAGCGTAGACGGGCAGAATGGCTACACCTTC
CDR3 protein: CASSVDGQNGYTF

V gene: TRBV2
J gene: TRBJ2-7
clone size: .
D gene: TRBD1
CDR3 DNA: TGTGCCAGCAACTTTTACAGGGGATACGAGCAGTACTTC
CDR3 protein: CASNFYRGYEQYF

V gene: TRBV5-1
J gene: TRBJ2-3
clone size: .
D gene: .
CDR3 DNA: TGCGCCAGCAAACTTGGACTACACACAGATACGCAGTATTTT
CDR3 protein: CASKLGLHTDTQYF

V gene: TRBV10-2
J gene: TRBJ1-1
clone size: .
D gene: .
CDR3 DNA: TGCGCCAGCAGTGAGGGCAGGGATTCTAGTGAAGCTTTCTTT
CDR3 protein: CASSEGRDSSEAFF

V gene: TRBV7-2
J gene: TRBJ1-2
clone size: once
D gene: .
CDR3 DNA: TGTGCCAGCAGCTTAGAAGCCGCCCCTCTTGGGGGCTACACCTTC
CDR3 protein: CASSLEAAPLGGYTF

V gene: TRBV23-1
J gene: TRBJ2-7
clone size: .
D gene: TRBD1
CDR3 DNA: TGCGCCAGCAGTCAATCCGGGACAGCCTACGAGCAGTACTTC
CDR3 protein: CASSQSGTAYEQYF

V gene: TRBV6-2/TRBV6-3
J gene: TRBJ2-7
clone size: .
D gene: TRBD1
CDR3 DNA: TGTGCCAGCAGTTACCGTGGGACAGGGGGCTACGAGCAGTACTTC
CDR3 protein: CASSYRGTGGYEQYF

V gene: TRBV5-1
J gene: TRBJ2-1
clone size: .
D gene: .
CDR3 DNA: TGCGCCAGCAGCTCCGGATCGCTAGTTGATGAGCAGTTCTTC
CDR3 protein: CASSSGSLVDEQFF

V gene: TRBV27
J gene: TRBJ1-2
clone size: .
D gene: TRBD1
CDR3 DNA: TGTGCCTATATCGCCCCTACGGGACAGGTTTACTATGGCTACACCTTC
CDR3 protein: CAYIAPTGQVYYGYTF

V gene: TRBV9
J gene: TRBJ2-3
clone size: .
D gene: .
CDR3 DNA: TGTGCCAGCAGCGCGACAGGGAGGTATACGCAGTATTTT
CDR3 protein: CASSATGRYTQYF

V gene: TRBV5-1
J gene: TRBJ1-1
clone size: .
D gene: .
CDR3 DNA: TGCGCCAGCAGCAGGACACTCACGGGTGGTGAAGCTTTCTTT
CDR3 protein: CASSRTLTGGEAFF

V gene: TRBV12-3/TRBV12-4
J gene: TRBJ1-5
clone size: once
D gene: TRBD1
CDR3 DNA: TGTGCCAGCAGTGTGACAGGGTCCCAGCATTTT
CDR3 protein: CASSVTGSQHF

V gene: TRBV19
J gene: TRBJ1-1
clone size: .
D gene: .
CDR3 DNA: TGTGCCAGTAGTATAGATTGGGAACAGCTTGAAGCTTTCTTT
CDR3 protein: CASSIDWEQLEAFF

V gene: TRBV29-1
J gene: TRBJ1-2
clone size: .
D gene: .
CDR3 DNA: TGCAGCGTTGAGCTACCAGGGGACCGGGGCTATGGCTACACCTTC
CDR3 protein: CSVELPGDRGYGYTF

V gene: TRBV4-3
J gene: TRBJ2-6
clone size: .
D gene: TRBD1
CDR3 DNA: TGCGCCAGCAGCCAATGGGACAGGGGTTATGGGGCCAACGTCCTGACTTTC
CDR3 protein: CASSQWDRGYGANVLTF

V gene: TRBV20-1
J gene: TRBJ1-2
clone size: .
D gene: .
CDR3 DNA: TGCAGTGCTAGTGGCGCGAACTATGGCTACACCTTC
CDR3 protein: CSASGANYGYTF

V gene: TRBV11-3
J gene: TRBJ2-2
clone size: .
D gene: .
CDR3 DNA: TGTGCCAGCAGCTTAACCGGGGAGCTGTTTTTT
CDR3 protein: CASSLTGELFF

V gene: TRBV28
J gene: TRBJ1-4
clone size: .
D gene: .
CDR3 DNA: TGTGCCAGCAGTTTTGTGACCTCGGGTGAAAAACTGTTTTTT
CDR3 protein: CASSFVTSGEKLFF